The T cell receptor (beta chain) under discussion was sequenced for a study of OX40 agonist ivuxolimab in advanced cancers. Turning to the overall study: Ivuxolimab was a fully human IgG2 agonistic monoclonal antibody targeting the costimulatory receptor OX40 (CD134). A male proportion of roughly 85% and a mean age of 60 years, ranging from about 23 to 79, were recorded for the dose-escalation cohort. Partial responses were achieved by three dose-escalation patients, of whom one had hepatocellular carcinoma and two had cutaneous melanoma. The purpose of peripheral TCRbeta sequencing was to test whether ivuxolimab changed TCR sequence diversity and led to clonal T-cell expansion. Intravenous ivuxolimab was administered to patients every 2 weeks at six dose levels: 0.01, 0.1, 0.3, 1.5, 3 and 10 mg/kg. Among the approximately 50 dose-escalation patients, around 19 had hepatocellular carcinoma, roughly 15 melanoma, 9 renal cell carcinoma and 9 head and neck cancer. The monotherapy dose-escalation portion (N ≈ 52 patients) of the phase I ivuxolimab trial is reported in the paper. Prior anti-PD-1, anti-PD-L1 or anti-CTLA-4 therapy was permitted, and checkpoint inhibitors had been received by around 40% of dose-escalation patients. The investigation overall reported the following: After ivuxolimab, CD8+ T cells had more expanded clones than CD4+ T cells on average. Antigen specificity was not determined for the clonally expanded peripheral T cells. Low levels of normalized T-cell clonal expansion were also seen in some patients who did not respond. In partial responders in the 0.1-3.0 mg/kg groups, normalized peripheral clonal expansion was found to be among the lowest, especially among CD8+ T cells. At doses of 0.1 to 3.0 mg/kg, clonal expansion of both CD4+ and CD8+ blood T cells was observed from baseline to week 6.

The trial excluded patients who had a history of autoimmune disease or who were on systemic immunosuppression. Peripheral blood for TCR sequencing was drawn from every dose cohort at baseline, at cycle 4 day 1 and at cycle 7 day 1. The samples were taken from a phase I, first-in-human, multicenter, open-label dose-escalation trial of ivuxolimab. Adults with locally advanced or metastatic head and neck squamous cell, hepatocellular, melanoma or renal cell carcinoma were enrolled in the trial. Before TCR sequencing, CD4+ and CD8+ T cells were separately sorted from peripheral blood. Based on the germline V gene, the CDR1 and CDR2 sequences are SGDLS and YYNGEE. The CDR3 covers 14 residues, taking in both the cysteine and the phenylalanine. The retained sequence is limited to the CDR3, 42 bases, with the frame set at the first base. V is pared back by 4 bases and J by 0 bases, with 10 bases lying between the germline termini.

Concerning this clone: What antigen it recognizes has not been identified. No much larger clone is present one base from it, and per-base qualities are unavailable.

Genomic DNA was isolated from the sorted cells so that the TCRbeta CDR3 region could be sequenced. TCRbeta CDR3 regions were sequenced using the immunoSEQ Assay. TCRdb took this table from immuneACCESS and kept in-frame rearrangements with V and J called. Such tables lack part of the clones; where checked against another copy, unresolved V genes explain under half of the gap, and the rest is unexplained. The sample table shows tens of thousands of clones, and 85% to 90% are seen once. The ten largest clonotypes hold around 6.5% of the sample. The sequencing here drew on CD4+ or CD8+ T cells sorted from blood, taken in a trial of the OX40 agonist ivuxolimab. The chain joins TRBV9 to TRBJ2-5; the D gene is possibly TRBD1, with 6 bases matching. The sequence derives from an adult with an advanced solid tumor such as melanoma, head and neck, liver or kidney cancer. CDR3 loop: CASSLGQNQETQYF. The sequence in DNA is TGTGCCAGCAGCCTCGGACAGAACCAAGAGACCCAGTACTTC.